The rows below give T cell receptor beta chains drawn from one sample of a study of low-dose radiotherapy and immunotherapy resistance in tumors. TCRdb recomputed calls from the reads with MiXCR, one row per CDR3 protein. In the table there are tens of thousands of distinct CDR3 sequences, less than 30% of which are singletons. The sequenced sample was PBMCs, obtained after low-dose radiotherapy plus immunotherapy. These receptors all come from a male donor with prostate cancer. The CDR3 runs from the conserved cysteine through the conserved F or W. Each record gives: V gene, D gene, clone size, J gene, CDR3 protein, CDR3 DNA. A D gene is named only where the DNA matches it firmly. The listing skips clone size in some rows; elsewhere it reads once, few, many or a size class.

V: TRBV19; D: -; size: many; J: TRBJ1-5; CDR3: CASSSGEGQPQHF; DNA: TGTGCCAGTAGTTCAGGGGAAGGCCAGCCCCAGCATTTT
V: TRBV19; D: -; size: many; J: TRBJ1-6; CDR3: CASRLGGVNSPLHF; DNA: TGTGCCAGCCGACTGGGGGGCGTGAATTCACCCCTCCACTTT
V: TRBV20-1; D: TRBD2; size: many; J: TRBJ2-5; CDR3: CSARDGGVQETQYF; DNA: TGCAGTGCTAGAGATGGGGGGGTTCAAGAGACCCAGTACTTC
V: TRBV28; D: -; size: many; J: TRBJ1-1; CDR3: CASSPDGTEAFF; DNA: TGTGCCAGCAGCCCCGACGGCACTGAAGCTTTCTTT
V: TRBV2; D: -; size: many; J: TRBJ2-4; CDR3: CASSQARGLAKNIQYF; DNA: TGTGCCAGCAGTCAGGCCAGGGGACTAGCCAAAAACATTCAGTACTTC
V: TRBV13; D: -; size: -; J: TRBJ2-3; CDR3: CASSLRPTSTDTQYF; DNA: TGTGCCAGCAGCCTACGCCCTACTAGCACAGATACGCAGTATTTT
V: TRBV13; D: TRBD2; size: many; J: TRBJ2-3; CDR3: CASSFPGLGVSGSTDTQYF; DNA: TGTGCCAGCAGCTTCCCGGGACTCGGGGTTAGCGGGAGCACAGATACGCAGTATTTT
V: TRBV6-6; D: -; size: many; J: TRBJ1-5; CDR3: CASSSSGGQPQHF; DNA: TGTGCCAGCAGTTCATCCGGGGGTCAGCCCCAGCATTTT
V: TRBV11-2; D: -; size: many; J: TRBJ1-4; CDR3: CASSVTGVRNEKLFF; DNA: TGTGCCAGCAGCGTCACGGGAGTAAGAAATGAAAAACTGTTTTTT
V: TRBV7-9; D: -; size: many; J: TRBJ2-5; CDR3: CASTPRGETQYF; DNA: TGTGCCAGCACCCCCCGGGGGGAGACCCAGTACTTC
V: TRBV2; D: -; size: -; J: TRBJ2-1; CDR3: CDSSPAQDLIYNEQFF; DNA: TGTGACAGCAGCCCCGCCCAGGACCTAATATACAATGAGCAGTTCTTC
V: TRBV10-3; D: TRBD2; size: many; J: TRBJ2-7; CDR3: CAISDKRERYEQYF; DNA: TGTGCCATCAGTGATAAGCGGGAGAGGTACGAGCAGTACTTC
V: TRBV27; D: -; size: many; J: TRBJ2-3; CDR3: CASSLRASDTQYF; DNA: TGTGCCAGCAGTTTACGTGCCTCAGATACGCAGTATTTT
V: TRBV11-1; D: -; size: many; J: TRBJ2-3; CDR3: CASSLSTGLTDTQYF; DNA: TGTGCCAGCAGCTTGTCGACAGGACTCACAGATACGCAGTATTTT
V: TRBV18; D: TRBD2; size: many; J: TRBJ2-1; CDR3: CASSPMARESSYNEQFF; DNA: TGTGCCAGCTCACCGATGGCGCGGGAGAGCTCCTACAATGAGCAGTTCTTC
V: TRBV14; D: -; size: many; J: TRBJ2-2; CDR3: CASSESVGANTGELFF; DNA: TGTGCCAGCAGCGAGAGCGTCGGCGCGAACACCGGGGAGCTGTTTTTT
V: TRBV12-3/TRBV12-4; D: TRBD1; size: -; J: TRBJ2-6; CDR3: CASSNTPGQGASGANVLTF; DNA: TGTGCCAGCAGTAATACGCCGGGACAGGGGGCCTCTGGGGCCAACGTCCTGACTTTC
V: TRBV2; D: -; size: many; J: TRBJ2-6; CDR3: CASSEERAFSGANVLTF; DNA: TGTGCCAGCAGTGAAGAGCGGGCATTCTCTGGGGCCAACGTCCTGACTTTC
V: TRBV19; D: TRBD2; size: many; J: TRBJ2-1; CDR3: CASSRDGLAGGSSYNEQFF; DNA: TGTGCCAGTAGTCGAGACGGACTAGCGGGAGGGAGCTCCTACAATGAGCAGTTCTTC
V: TRBV6-6; D: -; size: many; J: TRBJ2-3; CDR3: CASSYASSVSTDTQYF; DNA: TGTGCCAGCAGTTACGCCTCGAGCGTCAGCACAGATACGCAGTATTTT
V: TRBV6-4; D: -; size: many; J: TRBJ2-2; CDR3: CASSDGQGPRELFF; DNA: TGTGCCAGCAGTGACGGGCAGGGTCCGAGGGAGCTGTTTTTT
V: TRBV5-1; D: -; size: once; J: TRBJ1-5; CDR3: CASSLYGDLNQPQHF; DNA: TGCGCCAGCAGCTTGTATGGGGACTTGAACCAGCCCCAGCATTTT
V: TRBV5-1; D: TRBD2; size: many; J: TRBJ2-7; CDR3: CASSLLGGEQYF; DNA: TGCGCCAGCAGCTTGTTGGGGGGGGAGCAGTACTTC
V: TRBV10-3; D: TRBD1; size: many; J: TRBJ2-1; CDR3: CAISESGSGGLSRRKEQFF; DNA: TGTGCCATCAGTGAGTCGGGGTCAGGGGGCCTTAGTCGTCGGAAGGAGCAGTTCTTC
V: TRBV10-3; D: TRBD2; size: many; J: TRBJ2-1; CDR3: CAISPTSAEQFF; DNA: TGTGCCATCAGCCCGACTAGCGCGGAGCAGTTCTTC
V: TRBV5-4; D: -; size: -; J: TRBJ2-1; CDR3: CASSLSTAGEQFF; DNA: TGTGCCAGCAGCTTATCAACCGCCGGTGAGCAGTTCTTC
V: TRBV28; D: -; size: -; J: TRBJ2-2; CDR3: CASLQGAWTGELFFF; DNA: -
V: TRBV20-1; D: -; size: many; J: TRBJ2-2; CDR3: CSAGTDTGELFF; DNA: TGCAGTGCGGGCACCGACACCGGGGAGCTGTTTTTT
V: TRBV6-8; D: -; size: many; J: TRBJ1-4; CDR3: CASRWRINEKLFF; DNA: TGTGCCAGCCGGTGGAGGATTAATGAAAAACTGTTTTTT
V: TRBV2; D: TRBD2; size: -; J: TRBJ2-7; CDR3: CASSGWLAGGINEQYF; DNA: TGTGCCAGCAGTGGTTGGCTAGCGGGGGGGATAAACGAGCAGTACTTC
V: TRBV5-1; D: TRBD2; size: many; J: TRBJ2-5; CDR3: CASSLVSSGSWETQYF; DNA: TGCGCCAGCAGCTTGGTTTCTAGCGGGAGCTGGGAGACCCAGTACTTC
V: TRBV29-1; D: -; size: many; J: TRBJ2-4; CDR3: CSVAPGLDIQYF; DNA: TGCAGCGTTGCACCCGGGCTTGACATTCAGTACTTC
V: TRBV4-1; D: -; size: medium-sized; J: TRBJ1-5; CDR3: CASSQAGASNQPQHF; DNA: TGCGCCAGCAGCCAAGCAGGGGCCAGCAATCAGCCCCAGCATTTT
V: TRBV7-2; D: -; size: many; J: TRBJ1-5; CDR3: CASSFAQGGNQPQHF; DNA: TGTGCCAGCAGCTTCGCCCAGGGTGGGAATCAGCCCCAGCATTTT
V: TRBV6-2/TRBV6-3; D: TRBD1; size: many; J: TRBJ2-3; CDR3: CASSYETGRGTDTQYF; DNA: TGTGCCAGCAGTTACGAGACAGGGCGAGGCACAGATACGCAGTATTTT
V: TRBV10-1; D: TRBD1; size: many; J: TRBJ2-7; CDR3: CASSESARQGAYEQYF; DNA: TGCGCCAGCAGTGAGTCTGCCCGACAGGGAGCCTACGAGCAGTACTTC
V: TRBV7-2; D: -; size: -; J: TRBJ1-1; CDR3: CASSLSRANTEAFF; DNA: TGTGCCAGCAGCTTAAGCAGGGCGAACACTGAAGCTTTCTTT
V: TRBV11-2; D: TRBD2; size: many; J: TRBJ2-7; CDR3: CASSSGTSGNYEQYF; DNA: TGTGCCAGCAGCTCCGGGACTAGCGGGAACTACGAGCAGTACTTC
V: TRBV7-7; D: -; size: many; J: TRBJ2-1; CDR3: CASSLAQDNEQFF; DNA: TGTGCCAGCAGCTTAGCACAGGACAATGAGCAGTTCTTC
V: TRBV3-1; D: -; size: many; J: TRBJ2-1; CDR3: CASSPRNPARLYEQFF; DNA: TGTGCCAGCAGCCCACGTAATCCCGCTCGACTTTATGAGCAGTTCTTC
V: TRBV2; D: -; size: many; J: TRBJ2-7; CDR3: CASSGLGGEQYF; DNA: TGTGCCAGCAGTGGGCTCGGGGGCGAGCAGTACTTC
V: TRBV5-1; D: TRBD2; size: many; J: TRBJ2-1; CDR3: CASSLLTSGDPSYNEQFF; DNA: TGCGCCAGCAGCTTGCTGACTAGCGGGGACCCCTCCTACAATGAGCAGTTCTTC
V: TRBV5-1; D: TRBD1; size: many; J: TRBJ2-7; CDR3: CASSLGMPGQVSYEQYF; DNA: TGCGCCAGCAGCCTGGGGATGCCGGGACAGGTATCCTACGAGCAGTACTTC